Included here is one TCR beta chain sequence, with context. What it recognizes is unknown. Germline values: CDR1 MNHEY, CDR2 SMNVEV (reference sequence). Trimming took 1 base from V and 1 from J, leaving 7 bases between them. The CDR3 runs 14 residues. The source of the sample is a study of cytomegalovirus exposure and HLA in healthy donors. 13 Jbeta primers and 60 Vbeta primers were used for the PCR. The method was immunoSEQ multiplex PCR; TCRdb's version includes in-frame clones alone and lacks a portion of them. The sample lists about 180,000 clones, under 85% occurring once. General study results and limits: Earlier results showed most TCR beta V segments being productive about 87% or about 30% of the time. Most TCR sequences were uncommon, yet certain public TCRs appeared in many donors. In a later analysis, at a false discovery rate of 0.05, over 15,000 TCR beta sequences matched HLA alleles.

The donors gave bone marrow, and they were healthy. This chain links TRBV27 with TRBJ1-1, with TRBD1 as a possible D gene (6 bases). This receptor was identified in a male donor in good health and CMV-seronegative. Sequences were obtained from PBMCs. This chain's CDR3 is CASSLYRENTEAFF. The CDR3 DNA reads TGTGCCAGCAGTTTATACAGGGAGAACACTGAAGCTTTCTTT.